What follows is one TCR beta chain and its context. J lost 1 base, V lost 5 bases, and 6 bases had no gene match. Germline-derived CDR1 and CDR2 are LNHNV and YYDKDF (reference sequence). CDR3 length: 16 amino acids. Using immunoSEQ multiplex PCR, the repertoire was profiled, and TCRdb retains in-frame clones only, with some absent. This sample has 20,000 to 25,000 clones, with about 79% found just once. This record comes from a study of STAT5B mutations in CD4+ large granular lymphocyte leukemia. This chain uses TRBV15 with TRBJ1-5; 9 bases align to TRBD1. Sequences were obtained from CD4+ T cells from blood buffy coats. The TCR was taken from a human donor in good health. The CDR3 nucleotides read TGTGCCACCAGCCCCCAGGGGACAGGGAGCAATCAGCCCCAGCATTTT. Its translation: CATSPQGTGSNQPQHF.